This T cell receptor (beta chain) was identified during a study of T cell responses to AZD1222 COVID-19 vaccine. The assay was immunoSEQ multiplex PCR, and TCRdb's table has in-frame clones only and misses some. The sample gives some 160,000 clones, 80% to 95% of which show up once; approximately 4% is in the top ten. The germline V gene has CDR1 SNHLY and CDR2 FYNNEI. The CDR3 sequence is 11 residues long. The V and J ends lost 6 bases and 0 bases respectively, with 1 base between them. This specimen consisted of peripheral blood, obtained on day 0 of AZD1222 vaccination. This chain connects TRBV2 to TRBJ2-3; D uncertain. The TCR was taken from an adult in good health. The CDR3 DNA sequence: TGTGCCAGCAGCAGCACAGATACGCAGTATTTT. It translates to CASSSTDTQYF.